Presented here are 32 T cell receptor beta chains from one specimen sequenced in a study of OX40 agonist ivuxolimab in advanced cancers. Receptors were amplified or captured by the immunoSEQ multiplex PCR assay. This is the immuneACCESS table as TCRdb keeps it, with only in-frame sequences that have V and J called. A part of the clones is gone; compared with another copy, unresolved V genes explain less than half, and the rest is unexplained. The sample profile shows approximately 58,000 clones; roughly 82% of them were found once. The top ten hold about 2.4% of the sample. This specimen consisted of CD4+ or CD8+ T cells sorted from blood, obtained in a trial of the OX40 agonist ivuxolimab. Receptor source: an adult with an advanced solid tumor such as melanoma, head and neck, liver or kidney cancer.

In this sample, this clone turned up a few times. J is TRBJ1-5 and V is TRBV7-2, with D hard to call. Germline V gene sequence: CDR1 SGHTA, CDR2 FQGNSA. This CDR3 contains 13 residues. V shed 4 bases and J shed 0 bases, with 4 bases lying between them. In DNA form, the CDR3 reads TGTGCCAGCAGCTACTATAGCAATCAGCCCCAGCATTTT. Its protein product is CASSYYSNQPQHF.

This clone was recorded once. This chain uses TRBV18 with TRBJ2-2; TRBD2 aligns across 7 bases. From germline, CDR1 is KGHSH and CDR2 LQKENI. The V and J ends lost 6 bases and 7 bases, in that order; junction bases with no gene match: 2. The CDR3 contains 12 residues. DNA for the CDR3: TGTGCCAGCTCGACTAGCAGCGGGGAGCTGTTTTTT. Translating gives CASSTSSGELFF.

The chain has TRBV4-1 and TRBJ2-3, with D perhaps matching TRBD1 (6 bases). V was cut by 4 bases and J by 6 bases, with 23 bases left in between. CDR1 and CDR2 (germline): MGHRA, YSYEKL. The CDR3 is 17 amino acids. In nucleotides, the CDR3 is TGCGCCAGCAGCCCTTTGCCCCCGGACAGCCTACCTGATACGCAGTATTTT. Translating gives CASSPLPPDSLPDTQYF.

The gene calls are TRBV9 and TRBJ2-1, with a tentative D call TRBD2 (5 bases). Germline loops: CDR1 SGDLS, CDR2 YYNGEE. V gave up 0 bases and J gave up 0 bases, with 10 bases separating them. This CDR3 has 16 residues. CDR3 sequence (DNA): TGTGCCAGCAGCGTAGGATGGACTCCCTCCTACAATGAGCAGTTCTTC. It is translated as CASSVGWTPSYNEQFF.

The rearrangement links TRBV28 to TRBJ2-5; D call uncertain. The CDR3 runs to 11 residues. V was clipped by 5 bases and J by 5 bases, with 6 bases between them. Germline V gives CDR1 MDHEN, CDR2 SYDVKM. The CDR3 nucleotides are TGTGCCAGCAGTCGGAAGGAGACCCAGTACTTC. Protein sequence: CASSRKETQYF.

The V gene is TRBV6-9, the J gene TRBJ1-2; D gene ambiguous. The V gene lost 6 bases and the J gene lost 4 bases, with 6 bases spanning the gap. Per germline, CDR1 MNHGY and CDR2 SVAAGI. The CDR3 runs 11 residues. CDR3 in DNA: TGTGCCAGCAGCGGATCCTATGGCTACACCTTC. It translates to CASSGSYGYTF.

V and J are TRBV28 and TRBJ1-2; maybe TRBD1 (5 bases). The germline V and J ends were trimmed by 7 bases and 3 bases, with 15 bases remaining between them. The CDR3 runs 14 residues. In germline, CDR1 is MDHEN, CDR2 SYDVKM. The CDR3 nucleotides read TGTGCCAGCATGGGGGTGAATTACCACTATGGCTACACCTTC. Its translation is CASMGVNYHYGYTF.

Comment on this clone: Different DNA sequences within this sample yield the same CDR3. The J gene is TRBJ2-3, the V gene TRBV5-6, with TRBD1 matching 8 bases. Trimming cost V 1 base and J 3 bases; bases outside gene matches: 7. Per germline, CDR1 SGHDT and CDR2 YYEEEE. This CDR3 is 16 amino acids long. The CDR3 DNA follows: TGTGCCAGCAGCTTGAGGGGTGGACAGGGAACAGATACGCAGTATTTT. Protein sequence: CASSLRGGQGTDTQYF.

The rearrangement uses TRBV30 and TRBJ2-5; TRBD2 agrees at 9 bases. The CDR3 loop spans 14 amino acids. V was clipped by 8 bases and J by 1 base; unmatched bases: 8. Germline V lookup: CDR1 GTSNPN, CDR2 SVGIG (reference sequence). This CDR3 reads CARGRGGPQETQYF. The CDR3, as DNA: TGTGCCCGTGGGCGGGGGGGCCCCCAAGAGACCCAGTACTTC.

This clone was counted once. The CDR3 spells CASSLGGFEIYEQYF. As DNA, the CDR3 is TGTGCCAGCAGCTTAGGAGGGTTTGAAATCTACGAGCAGTACTTC. This chain joins TRBV11-2 and TRBJ2-7; possible D gene TRBD2, 5 bases. The V gene's germline CDR1 is SGHAT and CDR2 FQNNGV. CDR3 size: 15 residues. Between the trimmed V and J ends, which lost 1 base and 3 bases, there was a span of 13 bases.

The chain links TRBV29-1 to TRBJ2-1, with 7 bases aligning to TRBD1. V shed 6 bases, J shed 8 bases, and the junction held 13 bases outside the gene matches. In germline, CDR1 is SQVTM, CDR2 ANQGSEA. The CDR3 is 14 amino acids. The CDR3 bases are TGCAGCGTGGCCCCGACAGGGAAGGACGATGAGCAGTTCTTC. As protein: CSVAPTGKDDEQFF.

This clone was found once. The chain employs TRBV5-4 and TRBJ2-1; 9 bases map to TRBD2. Losses at the gene ends were 9 bases for V and 7 bases for J; bases not matched to a gene: 14. Per the germline V gene, CDR1 is SGHNT and CDR2 is YYREEE (reference sequence). The CDR3 loop spans 15 amino acids. The CDR3 nucleotides are TGTGCCACCCGATTGGGCGGGGGGGGCCTAAATGAGCAGTTCTTC. This encodes CATRLGGGGLNEQFF.

The chain employs TRBV28 and TRBJ2-3; TRBD1 might be the D (5 bases). The CDR3 length is 12 residues. The germline gives CDR1 MDHEN, CDR2 SYDVKM. The V gene lost 6 bases and the J gene lost 8 bases, with 12 bases spanning the gap. CDR3 nucleotides: TGTGCCAGCAGCTACAGGCGCGGTACGCAGTATTTT. It yields the protein CASSYRRGTQYF.

The gene calls are TRBV5-4 and TRBJ1-2; D may be TRBD1 (5 bases). Germline assignment: CDR1 SGHNT and CDR2 YYREEE (reference sequence). This CDR3 spans 15 amino acids. Trimming stripped 4 bases from V and 7 bases from J, with 20 bases between. Written as DNA, the CDR3 is TGTGCCAGCAGCAAGAGGGGACGAGAACTAGGTGGCTACACCTTC. Amino acids: CASSKRGRELGGYTF.

This chain joins TRBV4-2 and TRBJ2-3; D might be TRBD2 (6 bases). CDR1 and CDR2 (germline): LGHNA, YNFKEQ. This CDR3 region has 18 residues. Trimming took off 0 bases at V and 6 bases at J, with 22 bases between the two ends. The CDR3 loop reads CASSQESVLVHGGDTQYF. The CDR3 nucleotides read TGTGCCAGCAGCCAAGAATCGGTGCTGGTCCATGGAGGGGATACGCAGTATTTT.

This chain joins TRBV2 and TRBJ1-2; D is perhaps TRBD1 (5 bases). The CDR3 consists of 14 residues. Germline V gives CDR1 SNHLY, CDR2 FYNNEI. V lost 0 bases and J 2 bases, leaving 7 bases between the germline ends. The CDR3 region has the DNA TGTGCCAGCAGTGAAGCGACAGCCAACTATGGCTACACCTTC. Residues: CASSEATANYGYTF.

In its sample, this clone is medium-sized. J is TRBJ2-7 and V is TRBV19, with TRBD1 matching 9 bases. CDR1 and CDR2 (germline): LNHDA, SQIVND (reference sequence). The CDR3 is 15 amino acids. V shed 4 bases and J 5 bases; nucleotides not matched to a gene: 9. CDR3 sequence (DNA): TGTGCCAGTAGTACGGACAGGGGATTTAGCCACGAGCAGTACTTC. It yields the protein CASSTDRGFSHEQYF.

This clone was seen a few times. V and J are TRBV7-9 and TRBJ1-2; a weak D match, TRBD1 (5 bases). V lost 0 bases and J 3 bases, leaving 5 bases between the germline ends. This CDR3 comprises 13 residues. The V gene's germline CDR1 is SEHNR and CDR2 FQNEAQ (reference sequence). As DNA, the CDR3 is TGTGCCAGCAGCTTAGCGACAGACTATGGCTACACCTTC. This sequence encodes CASSLATDYGYTF. Together with reference TRBV7-9 and TRBJ1-2, the CDR3 gives the full variable domain: DTGVSQNPRHKITKRGQNVTFRCDPISEHNRLYWYRQTLGQGPEFLTYFQNEAQLEKSRLLSDRFSAERPKGSFSTLEIQRTEQGDSAMYLCASSLATDYGYTFGSGTRLTVV.

This clone was found once. The rearrangement uses TRBV11-2 and TRBJ2-5, with 9 bases that match TRBD2. The V gene end was trimmed by 5 bases and the J gene end by 4 bases; junction bases not matched to a gene: 14. Germline CDR1 SGHAT, CDR2 FQNNGV. The CDR3 is made up of 17 amino acids. The DNA for the CDR3 is TGTGCCAGCAGCGGACGACTAGGGCGGGGGGGCCCAGAGACCCAGTACTTC. Translated: CASSGRLGRGGPETQYF.

V is TRBV6-5 and J is TRBJ2-7; either TRBD1 or TRBD2 may fit D (5 bases each). V was clipped by 3 bases and J by 0 bases, with 12 bases between them. Germline V gives CDR1 MNHEY, CDR2 SVGAGI. There are 15 residues in the CDR3. The CDR3 loop is CASSYEWGSSYEQYF. CDR3 in DNA: TGTGCCAGCAGTTATGAGTGGGGGAGCTCCTACGAGCAGTACTTC.

The chain has TRBV7-9 and TRBJ1-2; D not resolved. The CDR3 is 16 amino acids. V gave up 5 bases and J gave up 3 bases, with 19 bases separating them. Germline CDR1 and CDR2: SEHNR and FQNEAQ (reference sequence). Here the CDR3 reads CASSAYLGSPYYGYTF. The CDR3 DNA reads TGTGCCAGCAGCGCATACCTCGGGAGCCCTTACTATGGCTACACCTTC.

V and J are TRBV10-3 and TRBJ2-1; TRBD1 matches at 7 bases. With V trimmed by 0 bases and J by 6 bases, 8 bases remained unmatched. CDR1 and CDR2 from the germline V gene are ENHRY and SYGVKD. This CDR3 is built from 16 residues. CDR3: CAISESKGADGNEQFF. CDR3 DNA sequence: TGTGCCATCAGTGAGTCGAAGGGGGCGGATGGCAATGAGCAGTTCTTC.

The chain combines TRBV6-5 with TRBJ1-3; D possibly corresponds to TRBD1 (6 bases). The V end lost 5 bases, the J end lost 10 bases, and 21 bases lay between the germline ends. The length of the CDR3 is 15 residues. Germline loops: CDR1 MNHEY, CDR2 SVGAGI. This CDR3 reads CASSPTWDMESTIYF. For the CDR3, the DNA is TGTGCCAGCAGTCCCACATGGGACATGGAAAGTACCATATATTTT.

The rearrangement links TRBV6-6 to TRBJ1-5, with a tentative D call TRBD1 (5 bases). V dropped 4 bases and J dropped 6 bases, with 16 bases sitting between them. The germline gives CDR1 MNHNY, CDR2 SVGAGI (reference sequence). The CDR3 has 15 amino acids. CDR3 loop: CASSLGQRTGQPQHF. For the CDR3, the DNA is TGTGCCAGCAGTTTGGGGCAGCGCACGGGTCAGCCCCAGCATTTT.

The rearrangement links TRBV19 to TRBJ2-2, with no clear D. Germline V lookup: CDR1 LNHDA, CDR2 SQIVND (reference sequence). Trimming removed 7 bases from V and 0 bases from J, with 12 bases in between. This CDR3 is 15 amino acids long. The CDR3 sequence is CASIGSAANTGELFF. The CDR3 DNA reads TGTGCCAGTATAGGCAGCGCCGCGAACACCGGGGAGCTGTTTTTT.

On this clone itself: No DNA is shown, since the ends of the CDR3 on it are uncertain; the CDR3 is the one TCRdb lists. This chain links TRBV11-2 with TRBJ2-1; TRBD2 is the table's D call, not checked against the DNA. Germline loops: CDR1 SGHAT, CDR2 FQNNGV. The CDR3 adds up to 16 amino acids, both ends counted. CDR3: CASSPGTSLRFGEQFF.

This rearrangement joins TRBV18 to TRBJ1-6, with unresolved D. V lost 2 bases to trimming and J lost 8 bases, with 16 bases between them. Germline CDR1 KGHSH, CDR2 LQKENI. There are 16 residues in the CDR3. CDR3 protein: CASSPSDGGGHSPLHF. In DNA, the CDR3 is TGTGCCAGCTCACCATCTGACGGCGGTGGGCATTCACCCCTCCACTTT.

The rearrangement joins TRBV14 to TRBJ2-7; TRBD2 aligns across 8 bases. The germline V gene has CDR1 SGHDN and CDR2 FVKESK. This CDR3 contains 13 residues. Unmatched junction bases numbered 1, after V lost 5 bases and J lost 1 base. The CDR3 spells CASSLAGSYEQYF. In DNA form, the CDR3 reads TGTGCCAGCAGCTTAGCGGGGTCCTACGAGCAGTACTTC.

The chain is built from TRBV20-1 and TRBJ1-1; D is unresolved. V was cut by 3 bases and J by 12 bases, with 14 bases left in between. Germline V gene sequence: CDR1 DFQATT, CDR2 SNEGSKA (reference sequence). The CDR3 runs 11 residues. The CDR3 nucleotides are TGCAGTGCTAGGACCAGATCGAAGCCTTTCTTT. The encoded protein is CSARTRSKPFF.

The rearrangement uses TRBV27 and TRBJ1-6; maybe TRBD1 (5 bases). Germline lookup yields CDR1 MNHEY and CDR2 SMNVEV (reference sequence). The germline V and J ends were trimmed by 2 bases and 9 bases, with 14 bases remaining between them. The CDR3 is made up of 15 amino acids. CDR3 sequence (DNA): TGTGCCAGCAGTTTAGAAGCCCAGGGCGGTTCACCCCTCCACTTT. Translation: CASSLEAQGGSPLHF.

This clone is a singleton in its sample. The chain combines TRBV18 with TRBJ2-1, with D possibly being TRBD1 (6 bases). The CDR3 runs to 16 residues. Germline V gene data show CDR1 as KGHSH and CDR2 as LQKENI. The V end was cut by 0 bases, the J end by 4 bases, with 13 bases between. The CDR3: CASSPPWTDIYNEQFF. The CDR3 DNA reads as TGTGCCAGCTCACCACCGTGGACAGATATTTACAATGAGCAGTTCTTC.

This chain links TRBV7-9 with TRBJ2-3; unclear D gene. Germline V gene lookup returns CDR1 SEHNR and CDR2 FQNEAQ (reference sequence). The CDR3 totals 14 residues. Between the trimmed V and J ends, which lost 5 bases and 6 bases, there was a span of 15 bases. CDR3 loop: CASSNGRSEDTQYF. The CDR3 coding sequence is TGTGCCAGCAGCAACGGCCGCTCGGAGGATACGCAGTATTTT.